The 32 T cell receptor beta chains below were found in one sample sequenced in a study of vaccination effects on CD4 cells after COVID-19. Profiled with immunoSEQ multiplex PCR; TCRdb holds only in-frame clones, not every one. The profile shows 42,000 or so clones, around 70% of them singletons. Subsequent to a culture period of approximately 11 days, CD4+ T cells were isolated. Everyone in the study got two shots of either the BNT162b2 or mRNA-1273 vaccine. These receptors' targets are unknown. The material was CD4+ T cells from PBMCs cultured without peptide, obtained after COVID-19 vaccination. Receptors were obtained from a human donor who received a COVID-19 vaccine.

The chain uses TRBV7-2 and TRBJ1-3; D possibly corresponds to TRBD1 (6 bases). V was cut by 5 bases and J by 0 bases, with 11 bases left in between. CDR3 length: 15 amino acids. CDR1 and CDR2 from the germline V gene are SGHTA and FQGNSA. CDR3 amino acids: CASSPMDSSGNTIYF. As DNA, the CDR3 is TGTGCCAGCAGCCCCATGGACAGCTCTGGAAACACCATATATTTT.

The V and J genes are TRBV6-5 and TRBJ1-3; D unresolved. V was clipped by 3 bases and J by 4 bases, with 10 bases between them. This CDR3 has 14 residues. Looked up from germline, CDR1 is MNHEY and CDR2 is SVGAGI. The CDR3: CASSYDGVGNTIYF. In DNA form, the CDR3 reads TGTGCCAGCAGTTATGACGGCGTGGGAAACACCATATATTTT.

V usage is TRBV5-6 and J usage is TRBJ2-5; D ambiguous. The V gene lost 1 base and the J gene lost 3 bases, with 7 bases spanning the gap. Germline lookup yields CDR1 SGHDT and CDR2 YYEEEE. This CDR3 is built from 13 residues. The chain's CDR3 is CASSLPVEETQYF. The CDR3 DNA sequence: TGTGCCAGCAGCTTGCCTGTTGAAGAGACCCAGTACTTC. The full variable domain, completed using reference TRBV5-6 and TRBJ2-5, is DAGVTQSPTHLIKTRGQQVTLRCSPKSGHDTVSWYQQALGQGPQFIFQYYEEEERQRGNFPDRFSGHQFPNYSSELNVNALLLGDSALYLCASSLPVEETQYFGPGTRLLVL.

This chain connects TRBV15 to TRBJ2-7, with D perhaps matching TRBD2 (5 bases). Germline V gene data show CDR1 as LNHNV and CDR2 as YYDKDF (reference sequence). The CDR3 has 15 amino acids. The V end lost 1 base, the J end lost 2 bases, and 12 bases lay between the germline ends. The CDR3 is CATSRGEGRAYEQYF. CDR3 nucleotides: TGTGCCACCAGCAGAGGGGAAGGGAGAGCCTACGAGCAGTACTTC.

This rearrangement joins TRBV5-5 to TRBJ1-4; 8 nucleotides align to TRBD1. This CDR3 contains 15 residues. The V and J ends lost 0 bases and 10 bases, in that order; junction bases with no gene match: 8. The germline V gene has CDR1 SGHKS and CDR2 YYEKEE (reference sequence). DNA of the CDR3: TGTGCCAGCAGCTTGGCGGGACAGGAGCGGGGAAAACTGTTTTTT. It specifies CASSLAGQERGKLFF.

V is TRBV10-1 and J is TRBJ1-5, with 8 bases identical to TRBD1. Germline V gives CDR1 WNHNN, CDR2 SYGVQD (reference sequence). The junction had 5 bases not matched to a gene; V was cut back by 6 bases and J by 7 bases. The CDR3 runs 13 residues. CDR3: CASSSDRGQPQHF. The CDR3 coding sequence is TGCGCCAGCAGCTCAGACAGGGGACAGCCCCAGCATTTT.

The chain is built from TRBV15 and TRBJ2-1; 9 bases map to TRBD2. The CDR3 consists of 15 residues. The ends lost 1 base at V and 8 bases at J; junction bases unmatched: 6. The germline V gene has CDR1 LNHNV and CDR2 YYDKDF (reference sequence). CDR3: CATSRAAGGLDEQFF. The DNA for the CDR3 is TGTGCCACCAGCAGAGCGGCGGGAGGGTTGGATGAGCAGTTCTTC.

This chain uses TRBV6-5 with TRBJ2-3, with 10 bases identical to TRBD2. CDR1 is MNHEY, CDR2 SVGAGI, per germline. This CDR3 is built from 15 residues. The V and J ends lost 5 bases and 9 bases, in that order; junction bases with no gene match: 11. In DNA form, the CDR3 reads TGTGCCAGCAGTCCAGGACTAGCGGACGTTGAGACGCAGTATTTT. This encodes CASSPGLADVETQYF.

The chain joins TRBV11-2 to TRBJ1-1; D is undetermined. CDR3 length: 15 residues. Germline CDR1 is SGHAT and CDR2 is FQNNGV. V gave up 3 bases and J gave up 0 bases, with 11 bases separating them. The CDR3 loop reads CASSLVQRMNTEAFF. The CDR3 DNA is TGTGCCAGCAGCTTGGTACAGAGGATGAACACTGAAGCTTTCTTT.

This chain uses TRBV28 with TRBJ1-4; TRBD1 matches at 9 bases. CDR3 size: 16 residues. After removal of 7 bases from V and 6 bases from J, the junction contained 12 bases not matched to a gene. The V gene's germline CDR1 is MDHEN and CDR2 SYDVKM. The CDR3 spells CASKPNRGRGDEKLFF. The CDR3 DNA follows: TGTGCCAGCAAACCCAACAGGGGGCGCGGAGATGAAAAACTGTTTTTT. The full variable domain, rest sourced from reference TRBV28 and TRBJ1-4, is DVKVTQSSRYLVKRTGEKVFLECVQDMDHENMFWYRQDPGLGLRLIYFSYDVKMKEKGDIPEGYSVSREKKERFSLILESASTNQTSMYLCASKPNRGRGDEKLFFGSGTQLSVL.

The chain joins TRBV19 to TRBJ2-1, with D unresolved. Germline CDR1 is LNHDA and CDR2 is SQIVND (reference sequence). The CDR3 contains 15 residues. V dropped 3 bases and J dropped 2 bases, with 11 bases sitting between them. The CDR3 DNA reads TGTGCCAGTAGTATTAAGCTAACCGCCTACAATGAGCAGTTCTTC. It translates to CASSIKLTAYNEQFF.

The chain combines TRBV9 with TRBJ2-5; TRBD1 matches 7 bases. The CDR3 totals 15 residues. Germline V gene data show CDR1 as SGDLS and CDR2 as YYNGEE. V gave up 4 bases and J gave up 4 bases; unmatched junction bases: 10. As DNA, the CDR3 is TGTGCCAGCAGCAACCAAGAGAACAGGGGAGAGACCCAGTACTTC. Its translation: CASSNQENRGETQYF. Variable domain in full (rest from reference TRBV9 and TRBJ2-5): DSGVTQTPKHLITATGQRVTLRCSPRSGDLSVYWYQQSLDQGLQFLIQYYNGEERAKGNILERFSAQQFPDLHSELNLSSLELGDSALYFCASSNQENRGETQYFGPGTRLLVL.

There are a few counts of this clone. V and J are TRBV5-4 and TRBJ1-4; D call uncertain. Germline CDR1 SGHNT, CDR2 YYREEE (reference sequence). The CDR3 contains 14 residues. With 4 bases removed from V and 3 bases from J, the gap between germline ends came to 10 bases. This chain's CDR3 is CASSVDGPNEKLFF. The CDR3 region has the DNA TGTGCCAGCAGCGTGGACGGACCTAATGAAAAACTGTTTTTT.

This chain links TRBV5-1 with TRBJ2-7; D might be TRBD1 (6 bases). V was trimmed by 1 base and J by 5 bases, leaving 10 bases between them. The CDR3 covers 13 residues. Germline loops: CDR1 SGHRS, CDR2 YFSETQ. The CDR3 nucleotides are TGCGCCAGCAGCTTGACAGGGTCCCACGAGCAGTACTTC. This sequence encodes CASSLTGSHEQYF. The variable domain in full, with the rest retrieved from reference TRBV5-1 and TRBJ2-7, is KAGVTQTPRYLIKTRGQQVTLSCSPISGHRSVSWYQQTPGQGLQFLFEYFSETQRNKGNFPGRFSGRQFSNSRSEMNVSTLELGDSALYLCASSLTGSHEQYFGPGTRLTVT.

The chain links TRBV19 to TRBJ1-2; no firm D call. The germline V and J ends were trimmed by 3 bases and 2 bases, with 7 bases remaining between them. The CDR3 is made up of 13 amino acids. Looked up from germline, CDR1 is LNHDA and CDR2 is SQIVND (reference sequence). CDR3 DNA sequence: TGTGCCAGTAGTATGGGCAGCAACTATGGCTACACCTTC. Translated, it gives CASSMGSNYGYTF.

The V call is TRBV7-9, the J call TRBJ1-1, with no clear D. CDR1 and CDR2 (germline): SEHNR, FQNEAQ (reference sequence). The CDR3 sequence is 10 residues long. Trimming removed 8 bases from V and 1 base from J, with 2 bases in between. CDR3 DNA: TGTGCCAGCGCGAACACTGAAGCTTTCTTT. Protein sequence: CASANTEAFF.

The chain uses TRBV7-8 and TRBJ1-4; D may be TRBD1 (5 bases). The CDR3 length is 15 residues. The germline CDR1 and CDR2 sequences are SGHVS and FQNEAQ. With 1 base removed from V and 5 bases from J, the gap between germline ends came to 11 bases. The CDR3 sequence is CASSLENRPNEKLFF. The CDR3 DNA follows: TGTGCCAGCAGCTTAGAAAACAGGCCGAATGAAAAACTGTTTTTT.

The genes are TRBV9 and TRBJ1-2; D ambiguous. The CDR3 contains 16 residues. The ends were cut back, 4 bases at V and 0 bases at J, with 16 bases in the middle. Germline V CDR1 and CDR2: SGDLS, YYNGEE. DNA for the CDR3: TGTGCCAGCAGCCCCCGCTCCCAGGAAACTAACTATGGCTACACCTTC. Encoded protein: CASSPRSQETNYGYTF.

In its sample, this clone was seen a few times. This rearrangement joins TRBV6-5 to TRBJ2-5; D is ambiguous. Germline CDR1 is MNHEY and CDR2 is SVGAGI. The CDR3 has 13 residues. Trimming removed 6 bases from V and 3 bases from J, with 11 bases in between. This CDR3 is CASRESSKETQYF. The CDR3 DNA sequence: TGTGCCAGCAGAGAGAGCAGTAAAGAGACCCAGTACTTC.

The chain has TRBV7-8 and TRBJ1-1; D is ambiguous. CDR1 and CDR2 from the germline V gene are SGHVS and FQNEAQ. V lost 4 bases, J lost 1 base, and 13 bases lay in between. This CDR3 spans 15 amino acids. CDR3 DNA: TGTGCCAGCAGCTATAGGGCGGCTAGGAACACTGAAGCTTTCTTT. Translating gives CASSYRAARNTEAFF.

The chain carries TRBV13 and TRBJ2-7, with D perhaps TRBD2 (6 bases). The germline V gene encodes CDR1 PRHDT and CDR2 FYEKMQ (reference sequence). This CDR3 has 14 residues. The V end was cut by 1 base, the J end by 5 bases, with 12 bases between. The CDR3 nucleotides read TGTGCCAGCAGCTTAGATACGGGGAGGAACGAGCAGTACTTC. Amino acid sequence: CASSLDTGRNEQYF.

The genes are TRBV7-9 and TRBJ1-1; no firm D call. With 2 bases removed from V and 5 bases from J, the gap between germline ends came to 18 bases. The length of the CDR3 is 16 residues. The germline gives CDR1 SEHNR, CDR2 FQNEAQ (reference sequence). CDR3 bases: TGTGCCAGCAGCTTAATCGGTGGCAGGATGAGAACTGAAGCTTTCTTT. Translating gives CASSLIGGRMRTEAFF.

This clone was seen just once. This chain uses TRBV10-3 with TRBJ2-1; D remains unclear. The CDR3 has 12 residues. Germline CDR1 is ENHRY and CDR2 is SYGVKD. Trimming cost V 2 bases and J 9 bases, with 8 bases left between them. This CDR3 is CAISERSGEQFF. The CDR3 region has the DNA TGTGCCATCAGTGAGCGAAGTGGTGAGCAGTTCTTC.

This sequence joins TRBV18 and TRBJ1-2; no firm D call. Germline assignment: CDR1 KGHSH and CDR2 LQKENI. CDR3 length: 13 residues. V was clipped by 5 bases and J by 8 bases, with 15 bases between them. CDR3 sequence (DNA): TGTGCCAGCTCAAGCCCAAATCAGGTCGGCTACACCTTC. As protein: CASSSPNQVGYTF.

This rearrangement joins TRBV19 to TRBJ2-2; 12 bases are shared with TRBD2. The CDR3 has 18 residues. V was clipped by 3 bases and J by 3 bases; unmatched bases: 8. CDR1 is LNHDA and CDR2 is SQIVND in the germline V gene (reference sequence). CDR3 protein: CASSIGLAGGRDTGELFF. CDR3 bases: TGTGCCAGTAGTATCGGTCTAGCGGGGGGGCGAGACACCGGGGAGCTGTTTTTT.

The V gene is TRBV18, the J gene TRBJ2-1, with TRBD2 as a possible D gene (6 bases). V was trimmed by 1 base and J by 5 bases, leaving 9 bases between them. This CDR3 region has 14 residues. The germline V gene has CDR1 KGHSH and CDR2 LQKENI. DNA for the CDR3: TGTGCCAGCTCACCACAACAGCGGGACAATGAGCAGTTCTTC. Translating gives CASSPQQRDNEQFF.

This clone was recorded once. The rearrangement joins TRBV2 to TRBJ1-3, with unresolved D. Germline V gene data show CDR1 as SNHLY and CDR2 as FYNNEI. The CDR3 covers 16 residues. V lost 2 bases, J lost 2 bases, and 13 bases lay in between. For the CDR3, the DNA is TGTGCCAGCAGTGAACAAGCCGCCCTGCCTGGAAACACCATATATTTT. Amino acid sequence: CASSEQAALPGNTIYF. The whole variable domain, filled in from reference TRBV2 and TRBJ1-3, reads EPEVTQTPSHQVTQMGQEVILRCVPISNHLYFYWYRQILGQKVEFLVSFYNNEISEKSEIFDDQFSVERPDGSNFTLKIRSTKLEDSAMYFCASSEQAALPGNTIYFGEGSWLTVV.

The gene calls are TRBV19 and TRBJ1-6; 7 bases match TRBD1. The CDR3 consists of 15 residues. Germline assignment: CDR1 LNHDA and CDR2 SQIVND (reference sequence). The J segment lost 7 bases and the V segment lost 5 bases, leaving 8 bases of the junction unmatched. The CDR3 bases are TGTGCCAGTAGTCCCGGACAGGCCCTAAATTCACCCCTCCACTTT. As protein: CASSPGQALNSPLHF.

The J gene is TRBJ1-1, the V gene TRBV11-2; perhaps TRBD1 as D (6 bases). This CDR3 spans 16 amino acids. V was shortened by 2 bases and J by 6 bases, with 19 bases between the two germline ends. Germline CDR1 SGHAT, CDR2 FQNNGV. The CDR3 is CASSLQSGVIYSEAFF. In DNA form, the CDR3 reads TGTGCCAGCAGCTTACAATCAGGGGTCATCTATTCTGAAGCTTTCTTT.

This clone showed up just a few times. The V call is TRBV6-6, the J call TRBJ1-5, with 7 bases lining up with TRBD1. V trimming: 6 bases; J trimming: 0 bases; junction bases outside the gene matches: 17. The CDR3 consists of 19 residues. The germline gives CDR1 MNHNY, CDR2 SVGAGI (reference sequence). This chain's CDR3 is CASRRQGTYGVFSNQPQHF. In DNA, the CDR3 is TGTGCCAGCAGGCGACAGGGAACGTACGGAGTTTTTAGCAATCAGCCCCAGCATTTT.

This clone was detected a few times. The rearrangement uses TRBV29-1 and TRBJ1-2; no firm D call. CDR1 is SQVTM, CDR2 ANQGSEA, per germline. Between the trimmed V and J ends, which lost 7 bases and 4 bases, there was a span of 13 bases. This CDR3 has 12 residues. Here the CDR3 DNA reads TGCAGCGGATTACGGGGTCGCTATGGCTACACCTTC. The encoded protein is CSGLRGRYGYTF. The full variable domain, its missing parts supplied by reference TRBV29-1 and TRBJ1-2, is SAVISQKPSRDICQRGTSLTIQCQVDSQVTMMFWYRQQPGQSLTLIATANQGSEATYESGFVIDKFPISRPNLTFSTLTVSNMSPEDSSIYLCSGLRGRYGYTFGSGTRLTVV.

The chain recombines TRBV13 with TRBJ2-5; the match to TRBD2 covers 9 bases. The length of the CDR3 is 17 residues. V shed 0 bases and J 4 bases; nucleotides not matched to a gene: 9. Per the germline V gene, CDR1 is PRHDT and CDR2 is FYEKMQ (reference sequence). CDR3 bases: TGTGCCAGCAGCTTAGGCCTTATGCGGGAGGGCCGAGAGACCCAGTACTTC. This sequence encodes CASSLGLMREGRETQYF. The full variable domain, in which reference TRBV13 and TRBJ2-5 provide the parts outside the CDR3, is AAGVIQSPRHLIKEKRETATLKCYPIPRHDTVYWYQQGPGQDPQFLISFYEKMQSDKGSIPDRFSAQQFSDYHSELNMSSLELGDSALYFCASSLGLMREGRETQYFGPGTRLLVL.